The clone carrying this T cell receptor (beta chain) was observed a few times. Its antigen is unknown. This sample stems from a study of response to subunit inactivated influenza vaccine. Findings and caveats of the study: Seasonal influenza vaccination, on each occasion, was suggested by the authors to recruit few new T cells.

Via MiXCR, TCRdb re-called the RT-PCR reads, giving one row per CDR3 protein. In the table there are 540,000 or so distinct CDR3 sequences, over 10% of which are singletons. With 6 bases clipped from V and 3 bases from J, the junction kept 7 bases outside the gene matches. The CDR3 is made up of 14 amino acids. Germline V gene sequence: CDR1 MNHEY, CDR2 SVGEGT. This sequence joins TRBV6-2 or TRBV6-3 and TRBJ2-7; 8 bases match TRBD1. The TCR comes from a man aged 50 to 59 who received an inactivated influenza vaccine. The specimen comprised PBMCs from blood, sampled about 40 days after vaccination. This chain's CDR3 is CASRTNRGIYEQYF. The CDR3 DNA follows: TGTGCCAGCAGAACCAACAGGGGGATCTACGAGCAGTACTTC.